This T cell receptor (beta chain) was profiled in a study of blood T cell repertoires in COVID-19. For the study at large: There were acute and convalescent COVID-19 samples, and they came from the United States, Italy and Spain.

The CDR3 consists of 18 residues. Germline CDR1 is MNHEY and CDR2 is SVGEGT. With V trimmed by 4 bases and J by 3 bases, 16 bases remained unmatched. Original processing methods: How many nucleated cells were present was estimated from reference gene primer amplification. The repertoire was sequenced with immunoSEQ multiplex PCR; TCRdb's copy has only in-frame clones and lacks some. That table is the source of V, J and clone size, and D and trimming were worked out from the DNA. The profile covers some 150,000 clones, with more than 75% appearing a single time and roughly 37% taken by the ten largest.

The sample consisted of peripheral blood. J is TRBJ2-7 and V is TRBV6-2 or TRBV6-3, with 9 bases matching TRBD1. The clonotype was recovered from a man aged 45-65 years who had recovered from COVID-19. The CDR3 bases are TGTGCCAGCAGTTCCCCCGGGACAGGGAATATTATTAGCTACGAGCAGTACTTC. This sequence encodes CASSSPGTGNIISYEQYF.